The 4 T cell receptor beta chains below all came from one sample that was sequenced in a study of Graves' ophthalmopathy and Graves' hyperthyroidism. Investigators amplified TCR beta CDR3 regions from RNA transcripts. In the first round, RT-PCR was carried out with HTBI primers, and a multiplex PCR formed the second round. In TCRdb, the multiplex PCR reads were re-called with MiXCR into one record per CDR3 protein. The profile shows about 370,000 distinct CDR3 sequences, around 16% of them singletons. The source material was peripheral blood. The origin of the receptors is a young woman with Graves' ophthalmopathy.

At least ten counts were recorded for this clonotype. The J gene is TRBJ2-7, the V gene TRBV20-1; 10 bases align to TRBD2. Germline V CDR1 and CDR2: DFQATT, SNEGSKA (reference sequence). V dropped 1 base and J dropped 2; count of bases not matched to a gene: 5. The CDR3 covers 15 residues. The DNA of the CDR3 is TGCAGTGCTAGAGTAGCGGGGGGACCCGCCTACGAGCAGTACTTC. Translation gives CSARVAGGPAYEQYF.

This clonotype has ten or more counts. V and J are TRBV5-1 and TRBJ1-1; D unresolved. CDR3 length: 14 amino acids. Germline assignment: CDR1 SGHRS and CDR2 YFSETQ. V was pared by 0 bases and J by 2 bases, with 8 bases between. The DNA of the CDR3 is TGCGCCAGCAGCTTGGCCTTCAGAAACACTGAAGCTTTCTTT. This translates into CASSLAFRNTEAFF.

This clonotype has ten or more counts. The V gene is TRBV6-1, the J gene TRBJ2-5, with D perhaps assigned TRBD1 or TRBD2 (6 bases each). The germline V gene encodes CDR1 MNHNS and CDR2 SASEGT. The CDR3 spans 16 residues. Trimming took off 5 bases at V and 2 bases at J, with 18 bases between the two ends. The CDR3: CASSQKGGPRQETQYF. DNA for the CDR3: TGTGCCAGCAGTCAAAAAGGGGGGCCCCGGCAAGAGACCCAGTACTTC.

This clonotype was detected ten times or more. The V call is TRBV27, the J call TRBJ1-2; D might be TRBD1 (6 bases). In germline, CDR1 is MNHEY, CDR2 SMNVEV (reference sequence). This CDR3 is built from 15 residues. Trimming took 5 bases from V and 8 from J, leaving 21 bases between them. The CDR3 sequence: CASSHGRRGAKGYTF. The CDR3 region has the DNA TGTGCCAGCAGTCATGGGAGGCGGGGGGCGAAGGGCTACACCTTC.